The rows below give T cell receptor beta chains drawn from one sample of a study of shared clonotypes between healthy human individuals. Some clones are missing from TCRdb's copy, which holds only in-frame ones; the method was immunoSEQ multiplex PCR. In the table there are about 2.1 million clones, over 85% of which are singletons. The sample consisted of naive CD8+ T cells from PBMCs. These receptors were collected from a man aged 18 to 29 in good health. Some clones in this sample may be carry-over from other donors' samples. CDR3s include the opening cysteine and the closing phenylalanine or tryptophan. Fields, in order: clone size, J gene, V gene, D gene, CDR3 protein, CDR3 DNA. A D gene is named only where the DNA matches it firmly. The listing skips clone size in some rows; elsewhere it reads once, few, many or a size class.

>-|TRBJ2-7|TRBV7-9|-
CASSSPAGAGGYEQYF
TGTGCCAGCAGCTCCCCCGCGGGGGCCGGGGGATACGAGCAGTACTTC
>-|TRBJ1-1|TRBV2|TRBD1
CASTLGTGGGTEAFF
TGTGCCAGCACTTTGGGGACAGGGGGCGGCACTGAAGCTTTCTTT
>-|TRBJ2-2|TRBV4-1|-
CASSQVGGSASGELFF
TGCGCCAGCAGCCAAGTGGGGGGCTCTGCGTCCGGGGAGCTGTTTTTT
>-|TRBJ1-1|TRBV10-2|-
CASSPDTEAFF
TGCGCCAGCAGTCCGGACACTGAAGCTTTCTTT
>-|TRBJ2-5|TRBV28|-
CASSPLPGQETQYF
TGTGCCAGCAGTCCCCTCCCGGGGCAAGAGACCCAGTACTTC
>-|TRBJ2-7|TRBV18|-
CASSPPEGYEQYF
TGTGCCAGCTCACCACCGGAGGGCTACGAGCAGTACTTC
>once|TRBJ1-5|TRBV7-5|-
CVRSLGGCHSNQPQHF
TGTGTCAGAAGCTTAGGAGGATGCCATAGCAATCAGCCCCAGCATTTT
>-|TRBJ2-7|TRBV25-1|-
CASRDGRADNYEQYF
TGTGCCAGCAGGGATGGCCGAGCGGATAACTACGAGCAGTACTTC
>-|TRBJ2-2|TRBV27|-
CASRDLKFGELFF
TGTGCCAGCCGGGACCTAAAGTTCGGGGAGCTGTTTTTT
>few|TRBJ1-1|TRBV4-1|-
CASSPEEWSTEAFF
TGCGCCAGCAGCCCGGAGGAATGGAGCACTGAAGCTTTCTTT
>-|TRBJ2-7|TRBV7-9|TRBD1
CASSARDRSSYEQYF
TGTGCCAGCAGCGCCCGGGACAGGTCCTCCTACGAGCAGTACTTC
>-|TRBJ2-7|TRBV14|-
CASSQLVGDRHEQYF
TGTGCCAGCAGCCAATTGGTAGGGGATCGGCACGAGCAGTACTTC
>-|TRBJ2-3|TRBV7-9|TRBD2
CASSLVGLAVDTQYF
TGTGCCAGCAGCTTAGTCGGACTAGCGGTGGATACGCAGTATTTT
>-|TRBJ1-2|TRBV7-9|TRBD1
CASSEKDRSNYDYGYTF
TGTGCCAGCAGCGAGAAGGACAGGTCGAATTATGACTATGGCTACACCTTC
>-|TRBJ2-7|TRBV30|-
CAWGEGYEQYF
TGTGCCTGGGGCGAGGGATACGAGCAGTACTTC
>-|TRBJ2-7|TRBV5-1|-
CASSPPGAGTYEQYF
TGCGCCAGCAGCCCACCAGGGGCAGGCACCTACGAGCAGTACTTC
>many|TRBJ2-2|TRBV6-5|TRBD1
CASSITGTETGELFF
TGTGCCAGCAGTATTACCGGGACAGAGACCGGGGAGCTGTTTTTT
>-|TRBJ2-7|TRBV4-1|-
CASSQGTGYEQYF
TGCGCCAGCAGCCAAGGAACTGGCTACGAGCAGTACTTC
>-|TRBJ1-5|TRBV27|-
CASSLVSGGQPQHF
TGTGCCAGCAGTTTAGTGTCAGGAGGGCAGCCCCAGCATTTT
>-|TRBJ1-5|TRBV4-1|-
CASSQGWAGGQPQHF
TGCGCCAGCAGCCAAGGCTGGGCGGGGGGCCAGCCCCAGCATTTT
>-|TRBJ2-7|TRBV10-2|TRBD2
CASSSGWMNYEQYF
TGCGCCAGTTCTAGCGGATGGATGAACTACGAGCAGTACTTC
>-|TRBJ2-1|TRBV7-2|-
CASSPQGWAYNEQFF
TGTGCCAGCAGCCCGCAGGGATGGGCCTACAATGAGCAGTTCTTC
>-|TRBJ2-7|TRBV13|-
CASSLPAGLLHEQYF
TGTGCCAGCAGCTTACCGGCAGGTCTATTACACGAGCAGTACTTC
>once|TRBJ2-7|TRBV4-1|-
CASSGEAFFVDGSYEQYF
TGCGCCAGCAGCGGGGAGGCTTTTTTTGTCGACGGATCTTACGAGCAGTACTTC
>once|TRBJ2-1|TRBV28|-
CASSLSAVYNEQFF
TGTGCCAGCAGTTTATCCGCGGTCTACAATGAGCAGTTCTTC
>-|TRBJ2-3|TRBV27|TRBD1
CASTPGGQGVSDTQYF
TGTGCCAGCACCCCCGGAGGACAGGGGGTATCAGATACGCAGTATTTT
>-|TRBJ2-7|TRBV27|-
CASTPRTMAEQYF
TGTGCCAGCACCCCCCGCACGATGGCCGAGCAGTACTTC